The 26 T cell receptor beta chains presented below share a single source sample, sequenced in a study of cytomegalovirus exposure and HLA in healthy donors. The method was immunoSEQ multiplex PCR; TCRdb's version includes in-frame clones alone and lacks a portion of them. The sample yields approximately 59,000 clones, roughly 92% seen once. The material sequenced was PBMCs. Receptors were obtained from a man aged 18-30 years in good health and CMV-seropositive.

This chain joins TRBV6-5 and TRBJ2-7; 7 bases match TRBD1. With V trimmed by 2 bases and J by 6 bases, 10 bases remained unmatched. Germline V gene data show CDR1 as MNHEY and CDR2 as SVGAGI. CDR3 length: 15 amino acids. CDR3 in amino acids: CASSYKGRGFTEQYF. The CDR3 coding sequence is TGTGCCAGCAGTTACAAAGGCAGGGGGTTTACCGAGCAGTACTTC.

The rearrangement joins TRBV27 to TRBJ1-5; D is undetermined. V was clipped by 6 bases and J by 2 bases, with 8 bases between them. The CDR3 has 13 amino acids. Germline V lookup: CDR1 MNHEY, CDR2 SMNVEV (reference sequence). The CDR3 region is CASSYRGNQPQHF. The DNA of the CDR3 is TGTGCCAGCAGCTACCGGGGCAATCAGCCCCAGCATTTT.

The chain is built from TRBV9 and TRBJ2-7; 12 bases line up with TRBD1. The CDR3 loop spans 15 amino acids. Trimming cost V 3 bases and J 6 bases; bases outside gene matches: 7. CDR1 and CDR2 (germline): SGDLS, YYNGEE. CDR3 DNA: TGTGCCAGCAGCGCGTGGGGGACAGGGGGCGGCGAGCAGTACTTC. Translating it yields CASSAWGTGGGEQYF.

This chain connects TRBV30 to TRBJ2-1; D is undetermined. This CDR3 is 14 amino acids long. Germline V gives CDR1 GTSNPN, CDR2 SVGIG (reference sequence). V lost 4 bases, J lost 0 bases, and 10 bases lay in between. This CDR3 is CAWTHTSSYNEQFF. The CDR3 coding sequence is TGTGCCTGGACCCATACCAGCTCCTACAATGAGCAGTTCTTC.

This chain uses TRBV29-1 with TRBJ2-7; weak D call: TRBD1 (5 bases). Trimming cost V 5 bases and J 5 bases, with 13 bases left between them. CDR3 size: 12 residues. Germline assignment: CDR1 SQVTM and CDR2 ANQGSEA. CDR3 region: CSVRQGVDEQYF. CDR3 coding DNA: TGCAGCGTTCGGCAGGGTGTCGACGAGCAGTACTTC.

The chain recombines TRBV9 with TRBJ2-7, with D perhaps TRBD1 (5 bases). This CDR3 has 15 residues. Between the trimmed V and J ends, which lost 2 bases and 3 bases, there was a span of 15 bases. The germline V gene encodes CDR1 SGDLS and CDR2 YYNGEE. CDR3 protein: CASSVQTEQIYEQYF. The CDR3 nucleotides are TGTGCCAGCAGCGTCCAGACAGAGCAGATCTACGAGCAGTACTTC.

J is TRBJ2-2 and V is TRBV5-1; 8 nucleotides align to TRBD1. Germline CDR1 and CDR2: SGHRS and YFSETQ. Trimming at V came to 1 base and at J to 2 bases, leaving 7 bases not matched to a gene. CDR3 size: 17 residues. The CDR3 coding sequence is TGCGCCAGCAGCTTGCATACAGGGGGTACAAACACCGGGGAGCTGTTTTTT. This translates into CASSLHTGGTNTGELFF.

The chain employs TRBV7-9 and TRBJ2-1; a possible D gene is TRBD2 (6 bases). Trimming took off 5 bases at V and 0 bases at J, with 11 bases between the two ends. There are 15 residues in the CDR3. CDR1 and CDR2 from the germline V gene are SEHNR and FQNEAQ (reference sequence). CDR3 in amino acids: CASSVGRRSYNEQFF. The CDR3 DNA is TGTGCCAGCAGCGTCGGGAGACGCTCCTACAATGAGCAGTTCTTC.

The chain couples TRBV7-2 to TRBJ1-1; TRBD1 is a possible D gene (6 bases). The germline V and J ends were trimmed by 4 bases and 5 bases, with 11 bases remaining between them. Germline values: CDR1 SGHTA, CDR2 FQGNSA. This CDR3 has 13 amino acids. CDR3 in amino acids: CASSSRGWTEAFF. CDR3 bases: TGTGCCAGCAGCTCCAGGGGTTGGACTGAAGCTTTCTTT. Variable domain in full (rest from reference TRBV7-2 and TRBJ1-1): GAGVSQSPSNKVTEKGKDVELRCDPISGHTALYWYRQSLGQGLEFLIYFQGNSAPDKSGLPSDRFSAERTGGSVSTLTIQRTQQEDSAVYLCASSSRGWTEAFFGQGTRLTVV.

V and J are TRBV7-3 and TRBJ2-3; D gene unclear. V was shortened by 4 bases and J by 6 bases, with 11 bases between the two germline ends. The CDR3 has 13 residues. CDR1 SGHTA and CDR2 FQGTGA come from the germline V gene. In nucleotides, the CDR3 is TGTGCCAGCAGCTCCGGGTCTGGGGATACGCAGTATTTT. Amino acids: CASSSGSGDTQYF.

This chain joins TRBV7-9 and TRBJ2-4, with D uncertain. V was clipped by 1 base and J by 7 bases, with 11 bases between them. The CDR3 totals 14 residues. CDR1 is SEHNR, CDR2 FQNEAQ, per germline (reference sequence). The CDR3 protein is CASSLGMTPNIQYF. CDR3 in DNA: TGTGCCAGCAGCTTAGGGATGACACCGAACATTCAGTACTTC.

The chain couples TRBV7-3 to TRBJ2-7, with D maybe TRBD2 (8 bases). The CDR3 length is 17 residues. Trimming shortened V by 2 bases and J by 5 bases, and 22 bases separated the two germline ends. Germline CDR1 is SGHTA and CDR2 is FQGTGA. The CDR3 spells CASSLGSPGGGRDEQYF. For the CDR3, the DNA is TGTGCCAGCAGCTTAGGGTCCCCGGGAGGGGGCCGGGACGAGCAGTACTTC. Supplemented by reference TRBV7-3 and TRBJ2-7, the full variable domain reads GAGVSQTPSNKVTEKGKYVELRCDPISGHTALYWYRQSLGQGPEFLIYFQGTGAADDSGLPNDRFFAVRPEGSVSTLKIQRTERGDSAVYLCASSLGSPGGGRDEQYFGPGTRLTVT.

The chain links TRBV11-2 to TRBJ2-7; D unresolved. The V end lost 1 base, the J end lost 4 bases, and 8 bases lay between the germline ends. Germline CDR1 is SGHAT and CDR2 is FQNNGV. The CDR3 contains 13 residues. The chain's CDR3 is CASSLGLRYEQYF. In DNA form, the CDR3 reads TGTGCCAGCAGCTTAGGGCTCAGATACGAGCAGTACTTC. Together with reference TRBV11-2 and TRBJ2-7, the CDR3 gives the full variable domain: EAGVAQSPRYKIIEKRQSVAFWCNPISGHATLYWYQQILGQGPKLLIQFQNNGVVDDSQLPKDRFSAERLKGVDSTLKIQPAKLEDSAVYLCASSLGLRYEQYFGPGTRLTVT.

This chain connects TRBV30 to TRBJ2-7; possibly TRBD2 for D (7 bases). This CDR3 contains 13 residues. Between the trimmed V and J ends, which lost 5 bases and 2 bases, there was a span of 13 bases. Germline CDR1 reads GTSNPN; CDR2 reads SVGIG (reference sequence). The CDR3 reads CAWGGDTAYEQYF. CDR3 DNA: TGTGCCTGGGGGGGGGACACTGCCTACGAGCAGTACTTC.

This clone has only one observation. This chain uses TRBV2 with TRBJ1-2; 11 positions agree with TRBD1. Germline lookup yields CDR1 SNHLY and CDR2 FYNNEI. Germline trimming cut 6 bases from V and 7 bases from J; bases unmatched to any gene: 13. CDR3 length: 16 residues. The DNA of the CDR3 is TGTGCCAGCAGCGCCGGGACAGGGGGGTTTGGTAGTGGCTACACCTTC. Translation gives CASSAGTGGFGSGYTF.

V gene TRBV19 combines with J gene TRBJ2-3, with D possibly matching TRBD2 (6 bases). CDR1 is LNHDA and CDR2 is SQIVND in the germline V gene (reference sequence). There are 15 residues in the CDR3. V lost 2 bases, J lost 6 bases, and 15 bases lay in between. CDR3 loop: CASSIMGGEADTQYF. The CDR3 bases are TGTGCCAGTAGTATAATGGGCGGGGAAGCGGATACGCAGTATTTT. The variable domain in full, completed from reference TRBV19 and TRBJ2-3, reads DGGITQSPKYLFRKEGQNVTLSCEQNLNHDAMYWYRQDPGQGLRLIYYSQIVNDFQKGDIAEGYSVSREKKESFPLTVTSAQKNPTAFYLCASSIMGGEADTQYFGPGTRLTVL.

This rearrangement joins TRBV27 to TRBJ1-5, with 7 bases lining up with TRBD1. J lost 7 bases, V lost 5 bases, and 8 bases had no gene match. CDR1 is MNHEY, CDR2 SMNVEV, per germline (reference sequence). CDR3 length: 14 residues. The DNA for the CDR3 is TGTGCCAGCAGTCCAATGACAGGGAAACAGCCCCAGCATTTT. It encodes CASSPMTGKQPQHF.

The CDR3 bases are TGTGCCAGCAGAGGAGGGACAGCCAGCAATCAGCCCCAGCATTTT. It encodes CASRGGTASNQPQHF. This chain connects TRBV2 to TRBJ1-5; 7 positions match TRBD1. V shed 6 bases, J shed 1 base, and the junction held 6 bases outside the gene matches. Looked up from germline, CDR1 is SNHLY and CDR2 is FYNNEI. The length of the CDR3 is 15 residues.

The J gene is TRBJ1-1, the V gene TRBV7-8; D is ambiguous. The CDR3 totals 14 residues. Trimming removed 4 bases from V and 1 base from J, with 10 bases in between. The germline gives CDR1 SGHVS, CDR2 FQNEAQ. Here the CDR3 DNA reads TGTGCCAGCAGCTCGAGGGCCGAGAACACTGAAGCTTTCTTT. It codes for CASSSRAENTEAFF.

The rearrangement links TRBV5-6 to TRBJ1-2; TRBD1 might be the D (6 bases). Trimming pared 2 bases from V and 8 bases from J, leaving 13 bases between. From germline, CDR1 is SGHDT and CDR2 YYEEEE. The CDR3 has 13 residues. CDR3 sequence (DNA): TGTGCCAGCAGCTTACAGGGTTCGATCGGCTACACCTTC. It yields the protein CASSLQGSIGYTF.

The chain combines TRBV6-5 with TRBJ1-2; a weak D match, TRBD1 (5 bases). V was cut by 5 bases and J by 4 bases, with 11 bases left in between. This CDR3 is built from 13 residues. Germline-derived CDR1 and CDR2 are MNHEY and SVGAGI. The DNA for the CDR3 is TGTGCCAGCAGTGTCACCGGGGGCTATGGCTACACCTTC. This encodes CASSVTGGYGYTF.

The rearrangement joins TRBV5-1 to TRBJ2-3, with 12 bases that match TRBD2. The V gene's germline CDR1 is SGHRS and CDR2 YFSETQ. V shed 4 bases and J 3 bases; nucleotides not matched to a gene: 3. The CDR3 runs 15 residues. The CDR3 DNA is TGCGCCAGCAGCACGACTAGCGGGAGAACAGATACGCAGTATTTT. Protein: CASSTTSGRTDTQYF.

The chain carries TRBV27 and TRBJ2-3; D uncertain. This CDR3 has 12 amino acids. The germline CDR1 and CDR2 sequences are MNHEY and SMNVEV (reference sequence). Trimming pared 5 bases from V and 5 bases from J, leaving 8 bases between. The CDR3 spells CASSGPVDTQYF. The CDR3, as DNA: TGTGCCAGCAGTGGGCCCGTAGATACGCAGTATTTT.

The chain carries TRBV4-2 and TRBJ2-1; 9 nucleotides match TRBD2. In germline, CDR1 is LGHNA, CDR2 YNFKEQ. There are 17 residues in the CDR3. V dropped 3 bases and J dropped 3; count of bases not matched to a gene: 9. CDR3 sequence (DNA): TGTGCCAGCAGCCACCGACTAGCGGAGCAGATCTACAATGAGCAGTTCTTC. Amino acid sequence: CASSHRLAEQIYNEQFF.

The CDR3 loop is CASSLDQLESGELFF. CDR3 DNA sequence: TGTGCCAGCAGCTTAGATCAACTAGAGAGCGGGGAGCTGTTTTTT. This rearrangement joins TRBV11-2 to TRBJ2-2; the D gene is possibly TRBD2 (5 bases). Deletions cut 0 bases from V and 7 bases from J, with 12 bases between. CDR1 SGHAT and CDR2 FQNNGV come from the germline V gene. The CDR3 has 15 residues.

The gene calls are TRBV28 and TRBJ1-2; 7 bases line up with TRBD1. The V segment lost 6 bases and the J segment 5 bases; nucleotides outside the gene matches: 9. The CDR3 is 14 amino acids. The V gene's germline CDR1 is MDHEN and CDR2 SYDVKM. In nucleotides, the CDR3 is TGTGCCAGCAGACCGGGACAGAGATCTTATGGCTACACCTTC. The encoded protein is CASRPGQRSYGYTF.